This T cell receptor (beta chain) came from a study of beta chain features in type 1 diabetes (dated by TCRdb to the late 2010s). Looking at the study overall: Mean age, gender distribution, total cell number and subset yield were not different between patients and healthy donors. Whereas all 30 or so donors provided naive and central memory subsets, regulatory and stem cell-like memory subsets were isolated from just 8 patients and roughly eight healthy donors. The study compared TCRB repertoires of sorted circulating CD4+ T cell subsets between recently diagnosed type 1 diabetes patients and matched healthy donors. A total of some 110 million sorted cells were examined across all samples, and a strong correlation was observed between cell number per subset and RNA yield. Results and caveats for the whole study, not just this receptor: A moderate but significant shortening of TCRB CDR3 length was observed in type 1 diabetes patients in all four CD4+ subsets. At VDJ recombination sites, type 1 diabetes patients had fewer insertions and more deleted nucleotides, which implies abnormalities in thymic rearrangement. Naive, central memory and regulatory TCRB repertoires appeared to be more alike among patients than among healthy donors. Because small numbers of individuals were included in the HLA sub-analyses, any influence of HLA type on TCRB rearrangement was left unresolved. PCR may preferentially amplify shorter templates, but because patient and control samples were amplified and corrected together, any resulting skew would affect both groups equally. Because cDNA rather than genomic DNA was sequenced, highly expressing activated cells could have been over-represented, although no difference in activation and CD3 levels was found between groups.

Each donor gave one peripheral blood draw, roughly 120 mL on average, collected into heparinised tubes. A BD FACSAria II was used to sort naive, central memory, regulatory and stem cell-like memory CD4+ T cells with a panel that included CD45RO, CCR7, CD25, CD127, CD95 and CD27. All sorted populations exceeded 95% purity. PBMCs were isolated immediately by Lymphoprep density gradient centrifugation and stained directly without culture. So that batch effects would be minimized, each experiment stained and sorted samples in pairs, pairing one healthy donor with one patient. This clone appeared a single time. Its antigen is currently not known. No much larger clonotype is one base removed from it; base qualities were not supplied. The High Capacity cDNA Reverse Transcription Kit was used to reverse transcribe all of the isolated RNA, meaning that expressed TCRB transcripts were what got sequenced. Deep immunoSEQ sequencing was performed on naive, central memory and regulatory T cell samples, with an average of approximately 3.9 million total reads per sample. After sorted cells were lysed in RLT buffer, RNA was extracted with DNase-treated RNeasy Micro or Mini kits, with the choice depending on cell number. Each cell subset was processed on its own to prevent cross-contamination, while patient and healthy donor samples were processed together. Using the immunoSEQ multiplex PCR, TCRB sequences were amplified from cDNA into 87-bp fragments spanning the CDR3 region. The amplicons were sequenced using the Illumina HiSeq platform. The study's processing was this. PCR bias was corrected computationally using synthetic template baselines, and reads within Hamming distance 2 were collapsed, with unmergeable singletons discarded. By aligning reads against IMGT, V, D and J genes, CDR3 length, and insertions or deletions at six rearrangement sites were assigned. Within each subset, clonotype counts were normalized to the number of sorted cells before true diversity and Gini coefficients were calculated with the tcR R package. Repertoire sharing was quantified using the overlap coefficient calculated on TCRB nucleotide sequences. As a proxy for the pre-selection repertoire, out-of-frame TCRB sequences from naive cells were analyzed. Here the immuneACCESS table is served through TCRdb, limited to in-frame sequences with V and J called. Missing clones are a known gap in these copies; in checked studies unresolved V genes cover under half, and the rest lacks a known reason. V, J and clone size were drawn from that table, and D and trimming were deduced from the DNA. For this sample the table gives 250,000 to 300,000 clones, of which around an eighth were detected only once. The leading ten clones occupy about 0.017% of the sample.

V and J lose 5 bases and 5 bases, and a span of 18 bases separates them. The germline V gene (reference sequence) yields SEHNR for CDR1 and FQNEAQ for CDR2. From cysteine to phenylalanine, the CDR3 is 15 amino acids long. Of all the DNA, just the CDR3 is kept, 45 bases in frame from base 1. The sample taken for sequencing was naive CD4+ T cells from blood. The cell subset or site label, read with the paper, signifies: true naive CD4+ T cells. This sequence was found in a man younger than 40 with type 1 diabetes. Recombination connected TRBV7-9 to TRBJ2-5, and TRBD2 may be the D gene, going by 6 matching bases. CDR3 loop: CASSRPTSLLETQYF. The base sequence is TGTGCCAGCAGCCGGCCGACTAGTCTCCTGGAGACCCAGTACTTC. Extended through the reference TRBV7-9 and TRBJ2-5 proteins, this CDR3 yields the full variable domain: DTGVSQNPRHKITKRGQNVTFRCDPISEHNRLYWYRQTLGQGPEFLTYFQNEAQLEKSRLLSDRFSAERPKGSFSTLEIQRTEQGDSAMYLCASSRPTSLLETQYFGPGTRLLVL.